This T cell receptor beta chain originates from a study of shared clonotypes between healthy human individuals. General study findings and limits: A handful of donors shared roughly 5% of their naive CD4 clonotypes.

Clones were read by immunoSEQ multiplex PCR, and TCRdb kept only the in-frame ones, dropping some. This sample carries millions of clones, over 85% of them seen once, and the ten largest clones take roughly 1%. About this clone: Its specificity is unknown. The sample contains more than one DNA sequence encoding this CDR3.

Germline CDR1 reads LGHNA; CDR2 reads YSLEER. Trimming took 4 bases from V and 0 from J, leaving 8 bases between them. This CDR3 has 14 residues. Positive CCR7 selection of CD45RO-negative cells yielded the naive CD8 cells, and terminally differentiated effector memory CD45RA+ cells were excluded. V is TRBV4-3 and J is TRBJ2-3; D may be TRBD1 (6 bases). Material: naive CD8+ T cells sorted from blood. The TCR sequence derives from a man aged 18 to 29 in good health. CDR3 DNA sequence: TGCGCCAGCAGCCCAGGGGTTAGCACAGATACGCAGTATTTT. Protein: CASSPGVSTDTQYF.